The 13 T cell receptor beta chains reported below all come from one sample, sequenced in a study of STAT5B mutations in CD4+ large granular lymphocyte leukemia. Sequencing was performed with immunoSEQ multiplex PCR; in TCRdb, only in-frame clones are kept and a portion is missing. The data show about 30,000 clones, approximately 79% seen once. The sample consisted of CD4+ T cells from blood buffy coats. The receptors stem from a human donor in good health.

The rearrangement uses TRBV20-1 and TRBJ2-3; D uncertain. The CDR3 consists of 11 residues. Germline CDR1 reads DFQATT; CDR2 reads SNEGSKA (reference sequence). Trimming shortened V by 2 bases and J by 3 bases, and 3 bases separated the two germline ends. CDR3 sequence: CSARLTDTQYF. The CDR3 DNA reads TGCAGTGCTAGACTTACAGATACGCAGTATTTT.

This clone is a singleton in its sample. This chain uses TRBV14 with TRBJ1-1, with 8 bases that match TRBD1. Germline V lookup: CDR1 SGHDN, CDR2 FVKESK. With V trimmed by 3 bases and J by 6 bases, 15 bases remained unmatched. CDR3 size: 17 residues. The CDR3 loop is CASSHGATGAGVAEAFF. In DNA, the CDR3 is TGTGCCAGCAGCCACGGAGCGACAGGGGCTGGCGTGGCTGAAGCTTTCTTT.

The V and J genes are TRBV5-1 and TRBJ1-6; D unclear. The CDR3 spans 13 residues. Trimming cost V 0 bases and J 8 bases, with 6 bases left between them. Looked up from germline, CDR1 is SGHRS and CDR2 is YFSETQ. The chain's CDR3 is CASSLGRDSPLHF. The CDR3 DNA sequence: TGCGCCAGCAGCTTGGGGAGGGATTCACCCCTCCACTTT.

This clone was seen a few times. The chain links TRBV5-6 to TRBJ1-4; no definite D call. The CDR3 has 14 residues. Germline-derived CDR1 and CDR2 are SGHDT and YYEEEE. Trimming left V 0 bases short and J 8 bases short, with 11 bases between. The CDR3: CASSLGPVVEKLFF. CDR3 DNA: TGTGCCAGCAGCTTGGGCCCGGTGGTGGAAAAACTGTTTTTT.

The chain recombines TRBV15 with TRBJ2-7, with 8 nucleotides matching TRBD2. Germline V lookup: CDR1 LNHNV, CDR2 YYDKDF (reference sequence). V dropped 3 bases and J dropped 6; count of bases not matched to a gene: 4. The CDR3 contains 13 residues. The CDR3 loop is CATSRGTSSEQYF. In DNA form, the CDR3 reads TGTGCCACCAGCAGGGGGACTAGTAGCGAGCAGTACTTC.

The chain is built from TRBV5-1 and TRBJ2-1; the D gene is possibly TRBD1 (6 bases). The germline V gene has CDR1 SGHRS and CDR2 YFSETQ. The CDR3 consists of 14 residues. Trimming pared 1 base from V and 7 bases from J, leaving 12 bases between. The CDR3 here is CASSLRAGDNEQFF. Here the CDR3 DNA reads TGCGCCAGCAGCTTGAGGGCAGGGGATAATGAGCAGTTCTTC.

The chain combines TRBV2 with TRBJ1-2, with D possibly TRBD1 on 6 matching bases. Germline values: CDR1 SNHLY, CDR2 FYNNEI. This CDR3 spans 14 amino acids. The V and J ends lost 6 bases and 2 bases respectively, with 13 bases between them. Here the CDR3 DNA reads TGTGCCAGCAGCAACGGACAGTTAAACTATGGCTACACCTTC. It codes for CASSNGQLNYGYTF.

The chain employs TRBV5-4 and TRBJ1-6; no definite D call. This CDR3 region has 14 residues. Between the trimmed V and J ends, which lost 4 bases and 5 bases, there was a span of 10 bases. Germline V gene data show CDR1 as SGHNT and CDR2 as YYREEE (reference sequence). The CDR3 is CASSLTTDNSPLHF. For the CDR3, the DNA is TGTGCCAGCAGCCTTACGACCGATAATTCACCCCTCCACTTT.

This chain connects TRBV13 to TRBJ2-1; 8 nucleotides match TRBD2. The trim removed 4 bases at V and 9 bases at J, leaving 8 bases unmatched. Germline V gene lookup returns CDR1 PRHDT and CDR2 FYEKMQ (reference sequence). The CDR3 consists of 14 residues. For the CDR3, the DNA is TGTGCCAGCAGCTCCTACGGGGGGGCCACTGAGCAGTTCTTC. It yields the protein CASSSYGGATEQFF. Supplemented by reference TRBV13 and TRBJ2-1, the full variable domain reads AAGVIQSPRHLIKEKRETATLKCYPIPRHDTVYWYQQGPGQDPQFLISFYEKMQSDKGSIPDRFSAQQFSDYHSELNMSSLELGDSALYFCASSSYGGATEQFFGPGTRLTVL.

The chain employs TRBV7-2 and TRBJ2-7; 8 nucleotides match TRBD2. The CDR3 length is 15 residues. The J segment lost 3 bases and the V segment lost 5 bases, leaving 9 bases of the junction unmatched. Germline V gene data show CDR1 as SGHTA and CDR2 as FQGNSA. CDR3 region: CASSRHGGAYYEQYF. The CDR3 bases are TGTGCCAGCAGCCGCCACGGGGGGGCGTACTACGAGCAGTACTTC.

This chain links TRBV7-2 with TRBJ2-5, with a weak D call TRBD2 (6 bases). Germline V gene sequence: CDR1 SGHTA, CDR2 FQGNSA. The V and J ends lost 1 base and 4 bases respectively, with 19 bases between them. The CDR3 is 17 residues long. The CDR3 is CASSLDSRRVGPETQYF. DNA of the CDR3: TGTGCCAGCAGCTTAGATTCTCGGAGGGTGGGCCCAGAGACCCAGTACTTC. The variable domain in full, completed from reference TRBV7-2 and TRBJ2-5, reads GAGVSQSPSNKVTEKGKDVELRCDPISGHTALYWYRQSLGQGLEFLIYFQGNSAPDKSGLPSDRFSAERTGGSVSTLTIQRTQQEDSAVYLCASSLDSRRVGPETQYFGPGTRLLVL.

This clone was recorded once. The V and J genes are TRBV12-5 and TRBJ2-1; no clear D gene. This CDR3 has 13 amino acids. Germline values: CDR1 LGHNT, CDR2 FRNRAP. Trimming left V 7 bases short and J 5 bases short, with 12 bases between. The CDR3 bases are TGTGCTAGTGCCCGCGCGCTTAACAATGAGCAGTTCTTC. Translated: CASARALNNEQFF.

This clone was counted once. The CDR3 loop is CASSPPSGGLRYEQYF. For the CDR3, the DNA is TGTGCCAGCAGCCCACCCTCCGGGGGGCTTCGGTACGAGCAGTACTTC. This chain uses TRBV5-5 with TRBJ2-7, with D tentatively TRBD2 (7 bases). CDR3 size: 16 residues. Per germline, CDR1 SGHKS and CDR2 YYEKEE (reference sequence). V lost 4 bases, J lost 4 bases, and 21 bases lay in between.